The 20 T cell receptor beta chains listed next were all sequenced from one sample in a study of vaccination and CD4 T cells after COVID-19. Their target antigens are unknown. Documented treatment: approximately 10-day PBMC culture with coronavirus spike peptide pools or control peptides (ViraFEST assay). CD4+ T lymphocytes from the unexposed donor were collected before the COVID-19 pandemic (2011-2018). Sequence data for DNA of cultured CD4+ T cells were generated by the Oncomine TCR Beta short-read assay. Extraction of genomic DNA was performed on cultured CD4+ T cells. TCRdb re-called the PCR reads with MiXCR, one entry per CDR3 protein. The sample consists of thousands of distinct CDR3 sequences, approximately 34% of them appearing once. The sample consisted of CD4+ T cells from blood, cultured in vitro. The receptors were gathered from a human donor in good health.

The rearrangement links TRBV7-2 to TRBJ2-7; TRBD1 agrees at 8 bases. With V trimmed by 5 bases and J by 0 bases, 6 bases remained unmatched. CDR3 length equals 15 residues. Germline CDR1 is SGHTA and CDR2 is FQGNSA. The chain's CDR3 is CASSRDRGISYEQYF. The DNA for the CDR3 is TGTGCCAGCAGCCGCGACAGGGGCATCTCCTACGAGCAGTACTTC.

In DNA form, the CDR3 reads TGTGCCAGCAGGTTCGGGACGGCCTATGGCTACACCTTC. Encoded protein: CASRFGTAYGYTF. V gene TRBV28 combines with J gene TRBJ1-2; TRBD1 is a possible D gene (5 bases). From germline, CDR1 is MDHEN and CDR2 SYDVKM. Trimming pared 6 bases from V and 4 bases from J, leaving 12 bases between. This CDR3 contains 13 residues.

This clonotype is classed as medium-sized. The CDR3 reads CASMWRPQETQYF. The CDR3, as DNA: TGTGCCAGCATGTGGCGGCCCCAAGAGACCCAGTACTTC. J is TRBJ2-5 and V is TRBV2; D remains ambiguous. Germline loops: CDR1 SNHLY, CDR2 FYNNEI. V lost 7 bases, J lost 1 base, and 10 bases lay in between. This CDR3 region has 13 residues.

The V call is TRBV18, the J call TRBJ1-1; possibly TRBD1 for D (5 bases). V lost 2 bases and J 4 bases, leaving 8 bases between the germline ends. The CDR3 has 13 amino acids. Germline-derived CDR1 and CDR2 are KGHSH and LQKENI. The CDR3 loop reads CASSPGQGTEAFF. The CDR3 DNA is TGTGCCAGCTCACCAGGCCAGGGCACTGAAGCTTTCTTT.

The rearrangement links TRBV29-1 to TRBJ2-7; TRBD2 aligns across 10 bases. Trimming took 8 bases from V and 7 from J; bases not matched to a gene: 11. The CDR3 is 13 amino acids. Germline V CDR1 and CDR2: SQVTM, ANQGSEA. CDR3 residues: CSIMLLAGEEQYF. DNA of the CDR3: TGCAGCATCATGCTCCTAGCGGGGGAAGAGCAGTACTTC.

This clonotype was detected only a few times. The DNA for the CDR3 is TGTGCCAGCAGACCTAGACTAGCGGAGATATACAATGAGCAGTTCTTC. Translation: CASRPRLAEIYNEQFF. The V and J genes are TRBV6-1 and TRBJ2-1; 9 bases are a match to TRBD2. The junction had 10 bases not matched to a gene; V was cut back by 6 bases and J by 4 bases. Germline V gene data show CDR1 as MNHNS and CDR2 as SASEGT. The CDR3 sequence is 16 residues long.

The V call is TRBV19, the J call TRBJ1-6, with TRBD1 matching over 9 bases. The CDR3 totals 16 residues. In germline, CDR1 is LNHDA, CDR2 SQIVND (reference sequence). The J segment lost 6 bases and the V segment lost 5 bases, leaving 8 bases of the junction unmatched. CDR3 residues: CASSPPGQGGNSPLHF. CDR3 bases: TGTGCCAGTAGTCCACCGGGACAGGGCGGTAATTCACCCCTCCACTTT.

The V call is TRBV5-1, the J call TRBJ1-2; the match to TRBD1 covers 9 bases. The ends lost 6 bases at V and 7 bases at J; junction bases unmatched: 7. Germline CDR1 SGHRS, CDR2 YFSETQ. The CDR3 is 13 residues long. DNA for the CDR3: TGCGCCAGCACCGGTTCGGGACAGGGTGGCTACACCTTC. Its translation: CASTGSGQGGYTF.

This clonotype is medium-sized in the sample. This CDR3 reads CASSEGTSGSNEQFF. As DNA, the CDR3 is TGTGCCAGCAGTGAAGGGACTAGCGGGAGCAATGAGCAGTTCTTC. V gene TRBV6-1 combines with J gene TRBJ2-1, with 13 bases matching TRBD2. Germline V gene data show CDR1 as MNHNS and CDR2 as SASEGT. V shed 1 base, J shed 6 bases, and the junction held 0 bases outside the gene matches. The CDR3 spans 15 residues.

The CDR3 spells CASSLTRGRHEQFF. The CDR3 DNA sequence: TGCGCCAGCAGCTTGACCAGGGGGCGTCATGAGCAGTTCTTC. V and J are TRBV5-1 and TRBJ2-1, with 8 nucleotides matching TRBD1. Germline V CDR1 and CDR2: SGHRS, YFSETQ. This CDR3 is built from 14 residues. The J segment lost 8 bases and the V segment lost 1 base, leaving 5 bases of the junction unmatched.

This sequence joins TRBV28 and TRBJ1-1, with D possibly being TRBD1 (6 bases). CDR1 is MDHEN, CDR2 SYDVKM, per germline. The germline V and J ends were trimmed by 6 bases and 2 bases, with 7 bases remaining between them. This CDR3 contains 12 residues. Here the CDR3 reads CASRQGNTEAFF. The CDR3 DNA reads as TGTGCCAGCAGACAGGGAAACACTGAAGCTTTCTTT.

The sample holds one count of this clonotype. V gene TRBV18 combines with J gene TRBJ2-2; D is undetermined. The germline V gene encodes CDR1 KGHSH and CDR2 LQKENI. This CDR3 contains 13 residues. V was pared by 5 bases and J by 6 bases, with 10 bases between. The CDR3: CASSTIEAGELFF. The CDR3 DNA reads TGTGCCAGCTCAACGATCGAGGCCGGGGAGCTGTTTTTT.

There are a few counts of this clonotype. The chain joins TRBV2 to TRBJ2-7; possible D gene TRBD2, 6 bases. V dropped 11 bases and J dropped 0 bases, with 17 bases sitting between them. The length of the CDR3 is 14 residues. CDR1 and CDR2 from the germline V gene are SNHLY and FYNNEI. The CDR3 is CAGGRTGPSYEQYF. The CDR3 bases are TGTGCCGGAGGGAGGACCGGTCCCTCCTACGAGCAGTACTTC.

By sample fraction, this clonotype is medium-sized. CDR3 sequence reads: CASSGQGSNQPQHF. The CDR3 DNA follows: TGTGCCAGCAGTGGACAGGGGTCGAATCAGCCCCAGCATTTT. The chain is built from TRBV6-1 and TRBJ1-5, with 8 bases identical to TRBD1. V was clipped by 4 bases and J by 4 bases; unmatched bases: 3. Germline CDR1 and CDR2: MNHNS and SASEGT. The CDR3 runs 14 residues.

The chain is built from TRBV24-1 and TRBJ2-7; D ambiguous. Trimming took off 5 bases at V and 6 bases at J, with 19 bases between the two ends. The CDR3 is 15 amino acids. Per germline, CDR1 KGHDR and CDR2 SFDVKD. This chain's CDR3 is CATSGVTGPGGEQYF. For the CDR3, the DNA is TGTGCCACCAGTGGGGTGACCGGCCCCGGCGGCGAGCAGTACTTC.

This clonotype was detected only a few times. The chain recombines TRBV20-1 with TRBJ1-6; TRBD1 aligns across 9 bases. The CDR3 extends over 13 amino acids. Per germline, CDR1 DFQATT and CDR2 SNEGSKA (reference sequence). Unmatched junction bases numbered 1, after V lost 4 bases and J lost 6 bases. The CDR3 loop reads CSATTGGNSPLHF. The CDR3 coding sequence is TGCAGTGCTACGACAGGGGGTAATTCACCCCTCCACTTT.

The rearrangement uses TRBV11-2 and TRBJ2-1; possible D gene TRBD1, 5 bases. This CDR3 is built from 13 residues. Germline V CDR1 and CDR2: SGHAT, FQNNGV. V dropped 3 bases and J dropped 8 bases, with 11 bases sitting between them. The CDR3 protein is CASSLGLGDEQFF. Here the CDR3 DNA reads TGTGCCAGCAGCTTGGGGTTAGGGGATGAGCAGTTCTTC.

This clonotype showed up just once. This chain connects TRBV5-1 to TRBJ2-7; D remains unclear. From germline, CDR1 is SGHRS and CDR2 YFSETQ. This CDR3 has 12 amino acids. Trimming took 4 bases from V and 7 from J, leaving 12 bases between them. CDR3 in amino acids: CASSRDTEEQYF. Written as DNA, the CDR3 is TGCGCCAGCAGCCGCGACACAGAAGAGCAGTACTTC.

V gene TRBV6-1 combines with J gene TRBJ1-1; 9 bases are a match to TRBD1. This CDR3 comprises 14 residues. J was trimmed by 4 bases and V by 6 bases; bases with no gene match: 6. The V gene's germline CDR1 is MNHNS and CDR2 SASEGT. CDR3 sequence (DNA): TGTGCCAGCAGGCACCGACAGGGGGGCACTGAAGCTTTCTTT. It encodes CASRHRQGGTEAFF.

V is TRBV6-2 or TRBV6-3 and J is TRBJ2-1, with 13 bases aligning to TRBD2. The V segment lost 5 bases and the J segment 12 bases; nucleotides outside the gene matches: 13. This CDR3 has 16 residues. Germline-derived CDR1 and CDR2 are MNHEY and SVGEGT. The CDR3, as DNA: TGTGCCAGCAGTATGAAACTAGCGGGAGGGACAATTGGGCAGTTCTTC. Amino acid sequence: CASSMKLAGGTIGQFF.